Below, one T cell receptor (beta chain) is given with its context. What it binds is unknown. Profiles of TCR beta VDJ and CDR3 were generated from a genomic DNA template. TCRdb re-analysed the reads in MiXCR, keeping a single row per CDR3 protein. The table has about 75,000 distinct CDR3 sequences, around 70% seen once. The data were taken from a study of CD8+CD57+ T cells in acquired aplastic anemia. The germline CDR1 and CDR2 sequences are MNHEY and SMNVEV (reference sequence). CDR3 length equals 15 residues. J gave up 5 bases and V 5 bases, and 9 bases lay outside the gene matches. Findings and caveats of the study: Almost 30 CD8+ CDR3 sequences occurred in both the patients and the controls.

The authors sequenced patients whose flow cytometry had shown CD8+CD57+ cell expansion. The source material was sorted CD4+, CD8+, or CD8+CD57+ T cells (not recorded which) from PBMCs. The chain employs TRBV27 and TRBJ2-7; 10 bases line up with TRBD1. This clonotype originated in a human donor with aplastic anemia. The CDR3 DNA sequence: TGTGCCAGCAGTCTGACAGGGGGCGCCCCGGACGAGCAGTACTTC. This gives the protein CASSLTGGAPDEQYF.